The TCR beta chain under discussion was sequenced for a study of blood T cell repertoires in COVID-19. Overall study context: Acute and convalescent COVID-19 samples came from the United States, Italy and Spain. T cells, B-cell-depleted T cells, or PBMCs supplied cDNA or gDNA.

Which cohort a participant joined came from the clinical history participants gave. The CDR3 runs to 16 residues. After removal of 5 bases from V and 3 bases from J, the junction contained 8 bases not matched to a gene. CDR1 is SEHNR and CDR2 is FQNEAQ in the germline V gene (reference sequence). TCRdb's table, derived via immunoSEQ multiplex PCR, lists solely in-frame clones and lacks some. The sample lists 200,000 to 250,000 clones; 88% were seen once. Sequencing was carried out using PBMCs or T cells enriched from blood (not recorded which). This chain uses TRBV7-9 with TRBJ2-1; 9 nucleotides agree with TRBD2. This receptor was taken from a young woman who had recovered from COVID-19. CDR3 sequence: CASSNDLAGFYNEQFF. The CDR3 coding sequence is TGTGCCAGCAGCAACGACCTAGCGGGGTTCTACAATGAGCAGTTCTTC.